This TCR beta chain was obtained from a study of T cell repertoires in cytomegalovirus infection. At the level of the study: Both a matching HLA type and CMV infection were indicated by public TCR beta signatures. Findings of the study overall: Clonotypes of TCR beta that were HLA-C-restricted and CMV-specific dominated the ex vivo response. Pooled public TCR beta family frequency picked out CMV carriers with the relevant HLA.

V was clipped by 9 bases and J by 0 bases, with 20 bases between them. There are 16 residues in the CDR3. Germline values: CDR1 ENHRY, CDR2 SYGVKD. This clonotype was picked up a small number of times. Its antigen is as yet unknown. TCRdb redid the calling of the reads with MiXCR, one entry per CDR3 protein. The repertoire holds around 310,000 distinct CDR3 sequences, with 25% to 35% as singletons. The TCR sequence derives from a human donor in good health (CMV status not recorded). Some clones in this sample may be carry-over from other donors' samples. The genes are TRBV10-3 and TRBJ1-1; D is unresolved. This specimen was cultured PBMCs, taken from culture after CMV antigen stimulation. For the CDR3, the DNA is TGTGCCATGGCAGTCGGCTCCCTATCCATGAACACTGAAGCTTTCTTT. Protein product: CAMAVGSLSMNTEAFF.